One and the same sample provided the 3 T cell receptor beta chains below, sequenced in a study of beta chain features in type 1 diabetes. Sequencing targeted expressed TCRB transcripts, as all isolated RNA had been reverse transcribed. Assay: immunoSEQ multiplex PCR; the TCRdb copy retains only in-frame clones and omits some. Of approximately 90,000 clones listed, roughly 34% were seen once; the top ten hold 0.4% to 0.55%. The sequenced material came from stem cell memory CD4+ T cells from blood. Receptors were obtained from a young woman in good health.

The chain combines TRBV11-2 with TRBJ2-3; TRBD2 aligns across 7 bases. This CDR3 spans 12 amino acids. With V trimmed by 3 bases and J by 14 bases, 8 bases remained unmatched. CDR1 SGHAT and CDR2 FQNNGV come from the germline V gene. The CDR3 nucleotides read TGTGCCAGCAGCTTCGGCCTAGCGGAGGGGTATTTT. Amino acid sequence: CASSFGLAEGYF.

This clone has at least ten counts. This chain links TRBV29-1 with TRBJ2-5, with a possible D match to TRBD1 (6 bases). Germline CDR1 is SQVTM and CDR2 is ANQGSEA. CDR3 length: 12 residues. V was shortened by 6 bases and J by 3 bases, with 11 bases between the two germline ends. The CDR3, as DNA: TGCAGCGTGGACACAGGGAAAGAGACCCAGTACTTC. Translation gives CSVDTGKETQYF.

The chain uses TRBV9 and TRBJ1-1; no clear D. Germline CDR1 is SGDLS and CDR2 is YYNGEE. Trimming removed 0 bases at V and 3 bases at J, with 15 bases between. CDR3 size: 16 residues. The CDR3 nucleotides are TGTGCCAGCAGCGTAGGTGGATGGAGGCAGGACACTGAAGCTTTCTTT. Its protein is CASSVGGWRQDTEAFF. The variable domain in full, completed from reference TRBV9 and TRBJ1-1, reads DSGVTQTPKHLITATGQRVTLRCSPRSGDLSVYWYQQSLDQGLQFLIQYYNGEERAKGNILERFSAQQFPDLHSELNLSSLELGDSALYFCASSVGGWRQDTEAFFGQGTRLTVV.